This T cell receptor (beta chain) derives from a study of control samples from healthy donors and cancer patients. CDR1 and CDR2 (germline): LGHDT, YNNKEL (reference sequence). Trimming shortened V by 1 base and J by 7 bases, and 2 bases separated the two germline ends. This CDR3 has 11 amino acids. The table came from immunoSEQ multiplex PCR; TCRdb's copy has only in-frame clones and leaves some out. The sample lists roughly 170,000 clones, approximately 92% seen once, with more than 1.1% in the top ten. The chain has TRBV3-1 (or the pseudogene TRBV3-2) and TRBJ2-1; no clear D gene. This sequence originates from a man between 18 and 35 years old in good health. The sequencing input was blood. CDR3 nucleotides: TGTGCCAGCAGCCAAGGAAATGAGCAGTTCTTC. Protein product: CASSQGNEQFF.